This TCR beta chain was identified during a study of CD8+CD57+ T cells in acquired aplastic anemia. Genomic DNA was employed as the template in profiling TCR beta VDJ and CDR3. TCRdb fed the reads into MiXCR, producing one record per CDR3 protein. The sample shows around 33,000 distinct CDR3 sequences, more than 75% of them seen only once. The V gene's germline CDR1 is ENHRY and CDR2 SYGVKD. V was shortened by 3 bases and J by 5 bases, with 13 bases between the two germline ends. The CDR3 length is 14 residues. This clonotype was obtained from a human donor in good health, serving as a control. The rearrangement joins TRBV10-3 to TRBJ1-2; tentatively, D is TRBD1 (6 bases). Input material: sorted CD4+, CD8+, or CD8+CD57+ T cells (not recorded which) from PBMCs. The CDR3 protein is CAISEGGRGYGYTF. The CDR3 DNA reads as TGTGCCATCAGTGAAGGGGGGCGCGGATATGGCTACACCTTC.